This T cell receptor beta chain was documented in a study of blood T cells in healthy people across ages. General observations from the study: Strongly correlated with naive T cell percentage was TCR beta diversity. Long-lived donors had more naive CD4+ cells and higher diversity than aged donors.

With respect to this clonotype: The antigen is not known. The junction and the germline gene differ at one end; a read error may be behind it.

CDR1 is LGHDT and CDR2 is YNNKEL in the germline V gene (reference sequence). CDR3 length: 18 residues. With a J-beta primer mix and a sample-barcoded 5' primer, a second PCR ran about 6 to 11 cycles. One entry per CDR3 protein, called by TCRdb with MiXCR from the 5' RACE reads. This sample carries fewer than 1.5 million distinct CDR3 sequences, 42% of them seen once, and the ten largest clones take approximately 7.9%. This TCR derives from a woman aged 18 to 35 in good health. The material sequenced was blood. This chain connects TRBV3-1 to TRBJ1-2, with D possibly TRBD1 on 5 matching bases. CDR3 in amino acids: CARSQDPGREPLLFGYTF. The DNA of the CDR3 is TGTGCCCGCAGCCAAGATCCGGGCAGGGAGCCCCTCCTATTTGGCTACACCTTC.